This T cell receptor beta chain derives from a study of blood T cell repertoires in COVID-19 (dated by TCRdb to about 2020). Context from the whole study: Samples from collaborators originated in the United States, Italy and Spain and spanned both the acute and convalescent phases of COVID-19. The prospective study material was composed of cDNA or gDNA derived from T cells, B-cell-depleted T cells, or PBMCs. Deeply sampled blood TCRbeta repertoires from subjects exposed to, actively infected with, or recovered from COVID-19 were included in the dataset. The repertoires were released in a freely available public database meant as a resource for research on the immune response to SARS-CoV-2. Samples came from the ongoing ImmuneRACE study (first 160 participants) plus 1,254 subjects from 6 global collaborators. A de-identified subject ID, COVID-19 status, age in years and sex were almost always included in the sample metadata. Where available, HLA class I and class II types were obtained from metadata supplied by the sample provider rather than from assay-based typing. Broad study findings and their caveats: The amount of clinical and demographic metadata varied by source and participant and was provided uncurated.

About this clone itself: What antigen it recognizes has not been identified. Base-call qualities are not available, and no considerably larger clone is one nucleotide away.

The immunoSEQ Assay, a bias-controlled multiplex PCR, was used to amplify TCRbeta CDR3 regions from genomic DNA. The published analysis was carried out like this. Nucleated cell counts per sample were estimated from amplification of reference gene primers within the assay. Sequence reads were collapsed and filtered to measure the absolute abundance of every unique TCRbeta CDR3 rearrangement. For each sample, productive Simpson clonality was calculated as the square root of Simpson's diversity index across productive rearrangements. The source is immuneACCESS, and TCRdb retained only in-frame sequences with V and J called. Part of the clones is not carried over; for the studies checked, unresolved V genes explain less than half of this, and the remainder is unexplained. V and J calls and clone size are those listed in that table; D and trimming were worked out from the DNA. The sample table shows approximately 220,000 clones, and 80% to 90% are seen once. More than 4.5% of the sample goes to the ten largest clones.

A second Seattle source provided samples from volunteer blood donors who had recovered from COVID-19. Each collaborating institution followed its own protocols to collect whole blood in K2EDTA tubes. For TCRbeta analysis, collaborators shipped samples as frozen whole blood, isolated PBMCs, or DNA extracted from either of those sample types. CDR1 MNHEY and CDR2 SMNVEV are derived from the germline V gene (reference sequence). V trim: 7 bases; J trim: 7 bases; unmatched bases: 11. The CDR3 covers 15 residues, taking in both the cysteine and the phenylalanine. Only CDR3 DNA is held: 45 bases, read in frame from base 1.

This TCR came from a woman aged 60 to 75 who had recovered from COVID-19. The sequence is built from TRBV27 and TRBJ2-2; 8 central bases correspond to TRBD2. What was sequenced was peripheral blood. CDR3 protein: CASMVYGGASGELFF. The DNA sequence is TGTGCCAGCATGGTGTACGGGGGGGCTAGCGGGGAGCTGTTTTTT.